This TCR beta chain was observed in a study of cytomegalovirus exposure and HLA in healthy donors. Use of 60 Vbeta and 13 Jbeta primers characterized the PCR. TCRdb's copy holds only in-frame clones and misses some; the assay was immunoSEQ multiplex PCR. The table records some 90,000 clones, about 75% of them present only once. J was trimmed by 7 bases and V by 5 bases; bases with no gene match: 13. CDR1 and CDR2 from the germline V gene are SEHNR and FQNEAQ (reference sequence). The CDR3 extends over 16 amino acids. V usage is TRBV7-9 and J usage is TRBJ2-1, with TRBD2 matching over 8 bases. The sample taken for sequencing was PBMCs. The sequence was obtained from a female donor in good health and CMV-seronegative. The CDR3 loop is CASSPPGRAQVNEQFF. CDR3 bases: TGTGCCAGCAGCCCACCCGGGAGGGCCCAGGTGAATGAGCAGTTCTTC.